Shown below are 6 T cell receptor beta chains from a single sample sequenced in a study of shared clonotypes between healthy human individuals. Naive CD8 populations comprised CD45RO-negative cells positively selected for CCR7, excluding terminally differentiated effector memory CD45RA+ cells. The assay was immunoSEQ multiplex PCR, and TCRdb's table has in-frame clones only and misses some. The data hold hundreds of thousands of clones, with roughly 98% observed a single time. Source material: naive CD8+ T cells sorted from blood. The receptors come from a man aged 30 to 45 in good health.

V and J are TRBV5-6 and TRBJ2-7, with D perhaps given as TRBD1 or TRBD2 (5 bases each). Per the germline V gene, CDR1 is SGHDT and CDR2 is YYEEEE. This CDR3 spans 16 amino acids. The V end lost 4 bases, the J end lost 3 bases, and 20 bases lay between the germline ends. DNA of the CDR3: TGTGCCAGCAGCGAGGGCCAGGCAGGGAGTGTCTACGAGCAGTACTTC. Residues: CASSEGQAGSVYEQYF.

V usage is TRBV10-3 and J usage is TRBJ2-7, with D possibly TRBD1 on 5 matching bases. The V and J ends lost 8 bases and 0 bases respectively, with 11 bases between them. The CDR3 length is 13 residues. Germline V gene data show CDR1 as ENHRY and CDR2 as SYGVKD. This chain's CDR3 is CAIYRTHSYEQYF. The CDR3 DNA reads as TGTGCCATCTACAGGACCCACTCCTACGAGCAGTACTTC.

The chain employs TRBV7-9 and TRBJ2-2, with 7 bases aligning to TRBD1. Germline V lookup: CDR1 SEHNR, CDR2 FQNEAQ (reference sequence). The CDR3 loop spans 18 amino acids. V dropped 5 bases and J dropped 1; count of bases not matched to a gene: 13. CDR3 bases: TGTGCCAGCAGCCCAAGACAGGGACCCGATTTGAACACCGGGGAGCTGTTTTTT. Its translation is CASSPRQGPDLNTGELFF.

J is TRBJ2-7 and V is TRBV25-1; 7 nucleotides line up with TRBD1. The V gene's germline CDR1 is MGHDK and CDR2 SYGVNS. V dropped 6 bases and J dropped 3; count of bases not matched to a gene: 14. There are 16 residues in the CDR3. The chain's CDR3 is CASSVTGTAPFYEQYF. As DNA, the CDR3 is TGTGCCAGCAGCGTAACCGGGACAGCGCCTTTCTACGAGCAGTACTTC.

CDR3 region: CASSGGTARSRVTEAFF. The CDR3 DNA reads TGTGCCAGCAGCGGGGGGACAGCTAGATCAAGGGTCACTGAAGCTTTCTTT. The chain combines TRBV9 with TRBJ1-1, with 7 bases identical to TRBD1. CDR3 length: 17 amino acids. V trimming: 3 bases; J trimming: 4 bases; junction bases outside the gene matches: 15. CDR1 SGDLS and CDR2 YYNGEE come from the germline V gene.

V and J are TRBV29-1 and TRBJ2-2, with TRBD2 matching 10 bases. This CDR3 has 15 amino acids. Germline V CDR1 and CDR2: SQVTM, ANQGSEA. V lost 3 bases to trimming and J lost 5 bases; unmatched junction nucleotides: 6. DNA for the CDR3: TGCAGCGTTGAGGCTAGCGGGAGAGAAACCGGGGAGCTGTTTTTT. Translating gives CSVEASGRETGELFF.